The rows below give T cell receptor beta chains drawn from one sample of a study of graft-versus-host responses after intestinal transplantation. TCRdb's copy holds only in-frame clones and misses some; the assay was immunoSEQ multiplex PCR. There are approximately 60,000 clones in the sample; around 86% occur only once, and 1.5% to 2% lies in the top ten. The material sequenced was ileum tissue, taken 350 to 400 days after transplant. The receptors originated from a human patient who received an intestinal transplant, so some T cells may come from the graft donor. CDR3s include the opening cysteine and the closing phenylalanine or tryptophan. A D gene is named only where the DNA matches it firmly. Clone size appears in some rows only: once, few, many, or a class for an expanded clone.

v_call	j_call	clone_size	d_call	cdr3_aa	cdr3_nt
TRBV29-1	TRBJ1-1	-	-	CSVPSNTEAFF	TGCAGCGTCCCGAGTAACACTGAAGCTTTCTTT
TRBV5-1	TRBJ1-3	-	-	CASSPSGSGNTIYF	TGCGCCAGCAGTCCCTCAGGGTCTGGAAACACCATATATTTT
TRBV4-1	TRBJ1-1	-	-	CASSHSDTAGTEAFF	TGCGCCAGCAGCCATTCGGACACCGCAGGCACTGAAGCTTTCTTT
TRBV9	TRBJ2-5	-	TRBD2	CASSVGGGPQETQYF	TGTGCCAGCAGCGTCGGCGGGGGGCCACAAGAGACCCAGTACTTC
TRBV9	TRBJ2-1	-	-	CASSVGGSYNEQFF	TGTGCCAGCAGCGTAGGGGGCTCCTACAATGAGCAGTTCTTC
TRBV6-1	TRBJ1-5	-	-	CASSEQGAYSNQPQHF	TGTGCCAGCAGTGAACAGGGTGCGTATAGCAATCAGCCCCAGCATTTT
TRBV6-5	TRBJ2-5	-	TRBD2	CASSSPASGRTREQYF	TGTGCCAGCAGTTCCCCGGCTAGCGGGAGGACACGGGAGCAGTACTTC
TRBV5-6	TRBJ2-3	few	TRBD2	CASPLGGTDTQYF	TGTGCCAGCCCCCTGGGGGGGACAGATACGCAGTATTTT
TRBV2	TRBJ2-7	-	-	CASHLSPPPYEQYF	TGTGCCAGCCACCTTTCGCCTCCCCCTTACGAGCAGTACTTC
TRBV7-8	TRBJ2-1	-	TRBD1	CASSGRDRYNEQFF	TGTGCCAGCAGCGGCCGGGACAGGTACAATGAGCAGTTCTTC
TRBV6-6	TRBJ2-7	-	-	CASSPPPGYEQYF	TGTGCCAGCAGTCCCCCGCCGGGCTACGAGCAGTACTTC
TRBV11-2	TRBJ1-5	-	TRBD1	CASSLEAGGQPQHF	TGTGCCAGCAGCTTAGAGGCAGGGGGACAGCCCCAGCATTTT
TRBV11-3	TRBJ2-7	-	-	CASSLGQTYEQYF	TGTGCCAGCAGCTTAGGACAGACCTACGAGCAGTACTTC